This section outlines one TCR beta chain sequence together with its context. This entry comes from a study of tumor-infiltrating lymphocytes in localized non-small cell lung cancer. As for the study in general: The cohort mixed smokers and never-smokers, several histologies, and some post-neoadjuvant-chemotherapy samples. Resected tumor was paired with non-adjacent uninvolved lung from the same patient.

TCRdb's table, derived via immunoSEQ multiplex PCR, lists solely in-frame clones and lacks some. The sample lists roughly 24,000 clones; around 64% were seen once. CDR3 length equals 16 residues. Germline CDR1 reads LGHNT; CDR2 reads FRNRAP. The V end was cut by 6 bases, the J end by 6 bases, with 20 bases between. Source material: lung tumor tissue. This sequence originates from a human donor with non-small cell lung cancer. J is TRBJ1-4 and V is TRBV12-5, with D perhaps TRBD1 (6 bases). As DNA, the CDR3 is TGTGCTAGTGGCAGGGATTGGTCGGCAGGGGATGAAAAACTGTTTTTT. It is translated as CASGRDWSAGDEKLFF.